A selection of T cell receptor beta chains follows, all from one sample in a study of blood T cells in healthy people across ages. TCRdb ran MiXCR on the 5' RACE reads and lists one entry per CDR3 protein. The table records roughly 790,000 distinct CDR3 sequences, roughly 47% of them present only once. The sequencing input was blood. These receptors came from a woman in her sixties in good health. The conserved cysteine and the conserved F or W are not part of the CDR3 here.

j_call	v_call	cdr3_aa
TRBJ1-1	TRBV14	ASSQGGRWTEAF
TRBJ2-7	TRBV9	ASSVAPGLSYEQY
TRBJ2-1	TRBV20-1	SATPGGIHNEQF
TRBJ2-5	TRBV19	ASSIDRETQY
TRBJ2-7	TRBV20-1	SALGLVEQY
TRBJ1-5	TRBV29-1	SVDAGSNQPQH
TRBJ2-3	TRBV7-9	ASSPRGSSGVGTDTQY
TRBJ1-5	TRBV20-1	SARVGTAESPQH
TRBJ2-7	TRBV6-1	ASSESRDYEQY
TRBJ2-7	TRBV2	ASSEVSPLTYEQY
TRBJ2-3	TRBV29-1	SVVMVIGDTQY
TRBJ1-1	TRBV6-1	ASRRQIGNTEAF
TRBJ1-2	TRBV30	AWSVRQGDGYT
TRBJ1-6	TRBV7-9	ASSLGSDKTYNSPLH
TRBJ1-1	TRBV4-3	ASSQDQGVNTEAF
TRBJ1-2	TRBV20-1	SAMDGEFYGYT
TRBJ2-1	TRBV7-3	ASSLTAPAGANEQF
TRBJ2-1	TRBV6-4	ASSDWTSGNNEQF
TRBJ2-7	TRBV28	ASRPGTGYSYEQY
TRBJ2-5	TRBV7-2	ASSLNPTLTSGSRTQY